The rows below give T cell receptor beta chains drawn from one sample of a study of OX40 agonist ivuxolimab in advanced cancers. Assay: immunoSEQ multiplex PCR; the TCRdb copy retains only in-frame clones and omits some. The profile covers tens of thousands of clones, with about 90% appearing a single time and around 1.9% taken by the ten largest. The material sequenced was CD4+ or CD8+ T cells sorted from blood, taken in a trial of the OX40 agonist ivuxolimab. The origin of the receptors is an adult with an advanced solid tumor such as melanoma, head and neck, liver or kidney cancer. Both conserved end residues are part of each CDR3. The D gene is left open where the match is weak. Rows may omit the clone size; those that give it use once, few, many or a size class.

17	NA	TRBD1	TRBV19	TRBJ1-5	CASSRHLGQGGIQPQHF	TGTGCCAGTAGTCGTCATCTAGGACAGGGAGGGATTCAGCCCCAGCATTTT
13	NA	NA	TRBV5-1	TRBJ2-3	CASSLGPGDTQYF	TGCGCCAGCAGCTTGGGACCAGGGGATACGCAGTATTTT
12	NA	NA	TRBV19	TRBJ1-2	CASTTENYGYTF	TGTGCCAGTACCACGGAAAACTATGGCTACACCTTC
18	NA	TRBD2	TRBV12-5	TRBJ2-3	CASGTSGRYPQSTDTQYF	TGTGCTAGTGGTACTAGCGGGAGATACCCCCAAAGCACAGATACGCAGTATTTT
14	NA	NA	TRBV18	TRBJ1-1	CASSPPMGNTEAFF	TGTGCCAGCTCACCACCGATGGGGAACACTGAAGCTTTCTTT
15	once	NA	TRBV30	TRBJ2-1	CAWSGRIALNTEQFF	TGTGCCTGGAGCGGTCGGATAGCCCTTAATACTGAGCAGTTCTTC
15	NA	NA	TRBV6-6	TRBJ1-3	CASSYSTRSGNTIYF	TGTGCCAGCAGTTACTCGACACGCTCTGGAAACACCATATATTTT
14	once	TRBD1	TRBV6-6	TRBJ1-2	CASSSGTGNYGYTF	TGTGCCAGCAGTTCCGGGACAGGGAACTATGGCTACACCTTC
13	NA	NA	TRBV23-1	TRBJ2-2	CASSHGTSGELFF	TGCGCCAGCAGTCATGGGACCTCCGGGGAGCTGTTTTTT
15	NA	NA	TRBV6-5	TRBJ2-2	CASSYTPGNTGELFF	TGTGCCAGCAGTTACACCCCCGGGAACACCGGGGAGCTGTTTTTT
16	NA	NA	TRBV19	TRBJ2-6	CASSNRERSGANVLTF	TGTGCCAGCTCTAACAGGGAACGGAGTGGGGCCAACGTCCTGACTTTC
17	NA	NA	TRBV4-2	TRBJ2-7	CASSQGGLPGLNYEQYF	TGTGCCAGCAGCCAAGGTGGGCTACCGGGACTCAACTACGAGCAGTACTTC
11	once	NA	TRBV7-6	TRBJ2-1	CASSSFREQFF	TGTGCCAGCAGCTCCTTTAGGGAGCAGTTCTTC
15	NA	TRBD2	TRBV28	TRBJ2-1	CASSFSGGRYNEQFF	TGTGCCAGCAGTTTTTCTGGCGGGAGGTACAATGAGCAGTTCTTC
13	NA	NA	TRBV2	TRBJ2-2	CASRPDGTGELFF	TGTGCCAGCAGGCCCGACGGTACCGGGGAGCTGTTTTTT
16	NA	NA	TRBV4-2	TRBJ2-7	CASSQDKGEIADEQYF	TGTGCCAGCAGCCAAGATAAGGGGGAGATAGCCGACGAGCAGTACTTC
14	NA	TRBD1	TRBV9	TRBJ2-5	CASSPDPQDRVVYF	TGTGCCAGCAGCCCAGACCCTCAAGACAGGGTGGTATACTTC
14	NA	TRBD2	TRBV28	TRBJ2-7	CASTLGLVGYEQYF	TGTGCCAGCACCCTCGGACTAGTCGGCTACGAGCAGTACTTC
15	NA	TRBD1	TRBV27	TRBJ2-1	CASNTGGRGYNEQFF	TGTGCCAGCAACACAGGGGGCAGGGGCTACAATGAGCAGTTCTTC
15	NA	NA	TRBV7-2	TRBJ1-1	CASSLGAGGGPQAFF	TGTGCCAGCAGCTTAGGGGCGGGGGGCGGACCTCAAGCTTTCTTT
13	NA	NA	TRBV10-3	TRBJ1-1	CAISTDRNTEAFF	TGTGCCATCAGCACTGACAGAAACACTGAAGCTTTCTTT
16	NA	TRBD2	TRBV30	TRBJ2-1	CAWSTIAGRNPYEQFF	TGTGCCTGGAGTACAATAGCGGGACGGAACCCTTATGAGCAGTTCTTC
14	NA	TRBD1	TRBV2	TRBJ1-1	CTSSEFRTGTEAFF	TGTACCAGCAGTGAGTTCCGGACAGGGACTGAAGCTTTCTTT